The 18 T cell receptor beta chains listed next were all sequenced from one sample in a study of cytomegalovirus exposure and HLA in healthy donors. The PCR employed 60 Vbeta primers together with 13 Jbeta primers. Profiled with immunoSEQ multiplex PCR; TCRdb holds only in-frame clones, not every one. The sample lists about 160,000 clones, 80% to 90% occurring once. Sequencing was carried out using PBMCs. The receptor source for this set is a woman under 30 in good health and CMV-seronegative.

The CDR3 sequence: CASSLTWASGNEQFF. The DNA for the CDR3 is TGTGCCAGCAGCTTAACGTGGGCTAGCGGCAATGAGCAGTTCTTC. The J gene is TRBJ2-1, the V gene TRBV7-3, with 7 bases aligning to TRBD2. V lost 0 bases to trimming and J lost 6 bases; unmatched junction nucleotides: 5. This CDR3 spans 15 amino acids. Germline V gene lookup returns CDR1 SGHTA and CDR2 FQGTGA.

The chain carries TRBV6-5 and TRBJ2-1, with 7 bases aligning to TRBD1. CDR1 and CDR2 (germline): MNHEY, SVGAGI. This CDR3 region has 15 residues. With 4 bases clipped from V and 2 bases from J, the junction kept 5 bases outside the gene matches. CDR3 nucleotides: TGTGCCAGCAGTTTGAGACAGGGCCCCTACAATGAGCAGTTCTTC. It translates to CASSLRQGPYNEQFF.

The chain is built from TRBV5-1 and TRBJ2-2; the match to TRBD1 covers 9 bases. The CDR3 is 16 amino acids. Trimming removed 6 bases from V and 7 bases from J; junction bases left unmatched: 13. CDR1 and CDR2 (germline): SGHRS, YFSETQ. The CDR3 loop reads CASIFGTGSIRGELFF. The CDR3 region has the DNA TGCGCCAGCATCTTCGGGACAGGGTCTATCCGCGGGGAGCTGTTTTTT.

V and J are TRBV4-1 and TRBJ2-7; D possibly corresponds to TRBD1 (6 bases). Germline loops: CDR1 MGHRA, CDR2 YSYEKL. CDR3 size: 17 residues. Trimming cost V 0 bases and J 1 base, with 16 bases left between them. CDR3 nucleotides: TGCGCCAGCAGCCAAGATGGAGGTTCCAGGGGATCCTACGAGCAGTACTTC. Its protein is CASSQDGGSRGSYEQYF.

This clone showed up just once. The CDR3 nucleotides read TGTGCCAGCAGCCTGGTAGGGGGAAATGAAAAACTGTTTTTT. This translates into CASSLVGGNEKLFF. The J gene is TRBJ1-4, the V gene TRBV6-6, with D perhaps matching TRBD1 (6 bases). Germline CDR1 MNHNY, CDR2 SVGAGI (reference sequence). The V end was cut by 6 bases, the J end by 5 bases, with 13 bases between. The CDR3 totals 14 residues.

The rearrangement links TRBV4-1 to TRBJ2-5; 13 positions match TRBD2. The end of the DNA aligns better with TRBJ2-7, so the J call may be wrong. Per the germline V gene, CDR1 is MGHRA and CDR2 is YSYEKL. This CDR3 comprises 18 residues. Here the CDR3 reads CASSPTWKLAGGFAEQYF. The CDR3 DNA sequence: TGCGCCAGCAGCCCCACATGGAAACTAGCGGGAGGGTTCGCCGAGCAGTACTTC.

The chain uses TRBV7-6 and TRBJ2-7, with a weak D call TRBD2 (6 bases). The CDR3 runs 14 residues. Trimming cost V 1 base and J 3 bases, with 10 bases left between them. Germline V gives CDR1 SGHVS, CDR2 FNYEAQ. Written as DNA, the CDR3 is TGTGCCAGCAGCTTAGGCGCGGGAAGCTACGAGCAGTACTTC. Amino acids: CASSLGAGSYEQYF.

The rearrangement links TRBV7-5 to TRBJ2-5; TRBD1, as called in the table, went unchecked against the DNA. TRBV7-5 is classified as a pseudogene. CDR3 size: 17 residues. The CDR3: CARSSTGDRVVQETQYF. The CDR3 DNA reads TGTGCCAGAAGCTCAACAGGCGACAGGGTAGTCCAAGAGACCCAGTACTTC.

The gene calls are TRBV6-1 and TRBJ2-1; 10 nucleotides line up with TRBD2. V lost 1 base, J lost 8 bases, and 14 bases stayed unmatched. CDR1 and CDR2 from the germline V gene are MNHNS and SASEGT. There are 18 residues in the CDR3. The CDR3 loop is CASSEEVPSGRARDEQFF. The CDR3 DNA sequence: TGTGCCAGCAGTGAAGAGGTACCCAGCGGGAGGGCTCGCGATGAGCAGTTCTTC.

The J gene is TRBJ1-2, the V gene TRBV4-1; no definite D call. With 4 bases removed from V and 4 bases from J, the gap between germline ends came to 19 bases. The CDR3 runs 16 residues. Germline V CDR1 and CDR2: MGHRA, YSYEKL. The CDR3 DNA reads TGCGCCAGCAGCCCGGGGTCCAGCCACGGGAGCTATGGCTACACCTTC. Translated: CASSPGSSHGSYGYTF.

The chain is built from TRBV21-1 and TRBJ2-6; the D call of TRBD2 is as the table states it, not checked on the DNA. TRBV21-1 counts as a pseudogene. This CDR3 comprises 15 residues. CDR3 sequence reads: CASSNSVPGANVLTF. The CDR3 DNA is TGTGCCAGCAGCAACAGCGTCCCGGGGGCCAACGTCCTGACTTTC.

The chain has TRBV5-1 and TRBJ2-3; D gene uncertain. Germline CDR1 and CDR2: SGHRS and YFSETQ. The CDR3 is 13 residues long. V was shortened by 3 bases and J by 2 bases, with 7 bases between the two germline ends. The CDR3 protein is CASSSSHTDTQYF. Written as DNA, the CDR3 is TGCGCCAGCAGCTCGAGCCACACAGATACGCAGTATTTT.

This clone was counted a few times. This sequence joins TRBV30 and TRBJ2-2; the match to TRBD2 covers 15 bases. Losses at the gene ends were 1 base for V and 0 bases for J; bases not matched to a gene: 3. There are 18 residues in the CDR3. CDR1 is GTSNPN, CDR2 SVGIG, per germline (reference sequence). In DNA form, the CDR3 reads TGTGCCTGGAGTGGGACTAGCGGGAGGGACTCGAACACCGGGGAGCTGTTTTTT. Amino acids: CAWSGTSGRDSNTGELFF. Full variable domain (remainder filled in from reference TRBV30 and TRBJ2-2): SQTIHQWPATLVQPVGSPLSLECTVEGTSNPNLYWYRQAAGRGLQLLFYSVGIGQISSEVPQNLSASRPQDRQFILSSKKLLLSDSGFYLCAWSGTSGRDSNTGELFFGEGSRLTVL.

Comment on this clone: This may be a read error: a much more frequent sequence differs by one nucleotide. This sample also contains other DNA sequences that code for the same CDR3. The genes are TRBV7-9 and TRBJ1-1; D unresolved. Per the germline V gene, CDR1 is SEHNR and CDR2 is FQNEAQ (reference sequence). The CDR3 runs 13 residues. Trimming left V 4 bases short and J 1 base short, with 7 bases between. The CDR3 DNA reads TGTGCCAGCAGCTCCCAGGAGAACACTGAAGCTTTCTTT. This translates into CASSSQENTEAFF.

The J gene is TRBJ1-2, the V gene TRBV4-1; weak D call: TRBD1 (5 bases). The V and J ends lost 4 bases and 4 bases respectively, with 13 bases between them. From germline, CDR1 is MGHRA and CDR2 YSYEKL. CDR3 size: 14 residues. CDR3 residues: CASSPGGIGYGYTF. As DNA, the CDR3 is TGCGCCAGCAGCCCGGGGGGGATCGGCTATGGCTACACCTTC.

The CDR3 DNA reads as TGTGCCAGCAGAGAATCTTTTGACAGGGACGGTTACGAGCAGTACTTC. Amino acid sequence: CASRESFDRDGYEQYF. This chain links TRBV2 with TRBJ2-7; 7 positions agree with TRBD1. CDR1 and CDR2 from the germline V gene are SNHLY and FYNNEI. V lost 6 bases, J lost 4 bases, and 15 bases stayed unmatched. The length of the CDR3 is 16 residues.

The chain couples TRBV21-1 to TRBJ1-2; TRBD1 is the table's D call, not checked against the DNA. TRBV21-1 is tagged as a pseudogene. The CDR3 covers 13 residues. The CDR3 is CASTGDRGPGYTF. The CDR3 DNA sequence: TGTGCCAGCACCGGGGACAGGGGGCCTGGCTACACCTTC.

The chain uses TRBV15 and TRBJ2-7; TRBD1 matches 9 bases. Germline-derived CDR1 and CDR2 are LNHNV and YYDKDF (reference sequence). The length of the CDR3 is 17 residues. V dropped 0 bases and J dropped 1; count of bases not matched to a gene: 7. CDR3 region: CATSRDSFGTGSYEQYF. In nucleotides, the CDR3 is TGTGCCACCAGCAGAGATTCGTTCGGGACAGGGTCCTACGAGCAGTACTTC.